The clone carrying this T cell receptor beta chain has a count of ten or more. There are 11 residues in the CDR3. CDR1 DFQATT and CDR2 SNEGSKA come from the germline V gene (reference sequence). The germline V and J ends were trimmed by 8 bases and 6 bases, with 11 bases remaining between them. This entry belongs to a study of early T cells in non-severe SARS-CoV-2 infection. Across the study: Sequenced bulk RNA came from whole blood that was unsorted, and chains were unpaired.

Individually, cDNA molecules had unique molecular identifiers attached to them. In TCRdb, the 5' RACE reads were re-called with MiXCR into one record per CDR3 protein. The sample includes more than 20,000 distinct CDR3 sequences, 3.5% to 4.5% seen only once; the top ten take approximately 5.6%. The chain carries TRBV20-1 and TRBJ2-1; D remains unclear. The sequence was collected from an adult who was a healthcare worker with PCR-confirmed SARS-CoV-2 infection or an uninfected control (not recorded which). The sample consisted of whole blood. The CDR3 loop is CSTSESNEQFF. The CDR3 DNA is TGCAGTACCAGTGAATCCAATGAGCAGTTCTTC.